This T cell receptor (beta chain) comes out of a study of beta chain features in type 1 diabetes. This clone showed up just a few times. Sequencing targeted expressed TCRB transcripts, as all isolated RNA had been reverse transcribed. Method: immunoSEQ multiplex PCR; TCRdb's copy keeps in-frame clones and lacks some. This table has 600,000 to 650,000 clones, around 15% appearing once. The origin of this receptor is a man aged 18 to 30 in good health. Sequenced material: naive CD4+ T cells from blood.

In nucleotides, the CDR3 is TGTGCCAGCAGCCAAGAACGAGGTCTCGGACAGGGCTCCTACGAGCAGTACTTC. Protein: CASSQERGLGQGSYEQYF. The rearrangement uses TRBV14 and TRBJ2-7; 8 bases match TRBD1. The germline V gene has CDR1 SGHDN and CDR2 FVKESK. The CDR3 spans 18 residues. V lost 0 bases to trimming and J lost 0 bases; unmatched junction nucleotides: 10.